Following are 11 T cell receptor beta chains from one sample sequenced in a study of cytomegalovirus exposure and HLA in healthy donors. Clones were read by immunoSEQ multiplex PCR, and TCRdb kept only the in-frame ones, dropping some. The table includes 200,000 to 250,000 clones, over 70% detected once. The specimen sequenced was PBMCs. The receptors stem from a woman aged 25 to 39 in good health and CMV-seropositive.

This chain connects TRBV6-1 to TRBJ2-1, with no clear D. The germline V and J ends were trimmed by 8 bases and 8 bases, with 13 bases remaining between them. Germline V gene sequence: CDR1 MNHNS, CDR2 SASEGT. The length of the CDR3 is 12 residues. CDR3 sequence reads: CASLDAGHEQFF. CDR3 bases: TGTGCCAGCTTGGACGCTGGCCATGAGCAGTTCTTC.

J is TRBJ1-4 and V is TRBV25-1; tentative D call: TRBD1 (5 bases). Germline CDR1 and CDR2: MGHDK and SYGVNS. This CDR3 has 15 residues. Trimming took off 0 bases at V and 12 bases at J, with 17 bases between the two ends. CDR3 sequence (DNA): TGTGCCAGCAGTGAATATATCGGGGGTAAAGGAGAACTGTTTTTT. It is translated as CASSEYIGGKGELFF.

This chain uses TRBV30 with TRBJ2-7, with TRBD2 identical over 7 bases. The CDR3 is 12 amino acids. CDR1 and CDR2 (germline): GTSNPN, SVGIG (reference sequence). CDR3 coding DNA: TGTGCTACCGCCGGGGGACTATCCGAGCAGTACTTC. Encoded protein: CATAGGLSEQYF.

The V and J genes are TRBV7-2 and TRBJ2-7; 8 nucleotides line up with TRBD1. The CDR3 extends over 16 amino acids. Trimming at V came to 2 bases and at J to 2 bases, leaving 8 bases not matched to a gene. Per germline, CDR1 SGHTA and CDR2 FQGNSA. Here the CDR3 reads CASSLQGAHDAYEQYF. The DNA of the CDR3 is TGTGCCAGCAGCTTACAGGGGGCGCACGACGCCTACGAGCAGTACTTC.

This clone was seen once. V is TRBV29-1 and J is TRBJ1-1; D remains ambiguous. The germline V gene has CDR1 SQVTM and CDR2 ANQGSEA. Trimming cost V 3 bases and J 5 bases, with 16 bases left between them. The length of the CDR3 is 14 residues. The CDR3 DNA reads as TGCAGCGTTGATCGGGGAGGAGAGGCGACTGAAGCTTTCTTT. Translated: CSVDRGGEATEAFF.

The rearrangement joins TRBV5-1 to TRBJ1-4; the match to TRBD1 covers 8 bases. Looked up from germline, CDR1 is SGHRS and CDR2 is YFSETQ. This CDR3 comprises 14 residues. The trim removed 4 bases at V and 4 bases at J, leaving 3 bases unmatched. CDR3 coding DNA: TGCGCCAGCAGCCCTGGACAGGGTAATGAAAAACTGTTTTTT. The encoded protein is CASSPGQGNEKLFF. Drawing the rest from reference TRBV5-1 and TRBJ1-4, the complete variable domain is KAGVTQTPRYLIKTRGQQVTLSCSPISGHRSVSWYQQTPGQGLQFLFEYFSETQRNKGNFPGRFSGRQFSNSRSEMNVSTLELGDSALYLCASSPGQGNEKLFFGSGTQLSVL.

The chain recombines TRBV19 with TRBJ2-5, with D perhaps TRBD2 (5 bases). V was clipped by 5 bases and J by 5 bases, with 12 bases between them. Germline V gene sequence: CDR1 LNHDA, CDR2 SQIVND (reference sequence). The CDR3 length is 13 residues. CDR3 loop: CASSVGLGETQYF. The CDR3 region has the DNA TGTGCCAGTAGTGTAGGACTTGGGGAGACCCAGTACTTC.

V is TRBV30 and J is TRBJ2-1, with 8 nucleotides matching TRBD2. There are 14 residues in the CDR3. The V gene end was trimmed by 3 bases and the J gene end by 6 bases; junction bases not matched to a gene: 7. Germline lookup yields CDR1 GTSNPN and CDR2 SVGIG (reference sequence). CDR3 coding DNA: TGTGCCTGGAGACCGCCGGGACTAGTCAATGAGCAGTTCTTC. This gives the protein CAWRPPGLVNEQFF. Full variable domain (rest looked up from reference TRBV30 and TRBJ2-1): SQTIHQWPATLVQPVGSPLSLECTVEGTSNPNLYWYRQAAGRGLQLLFYSVGIGQISSEVPQNLSASRPQDRQFILSSKKLLLSDSGFYLCAWRPPGLVNEQFFGPGTRLTVL.

This clone appeared once. The chain has TRBV5-4 and TRBJ1-2, with 8 bases that match TRBD1. Per germline, CDR1 SGHNT and CDR2 YYREEE (reference sequence). Trimming removed 9 bases from V and 7 bases from J; junction bases left unmatched: 8. The CDR3 is 12 amino acids. The CDR3 region is CATRDRMGGYTF. The DNA of the CDR3 is TGTGCCACCAGGGACAGGATGGGTGGCTACACCTTC.

This sequence joins TRBV7-2 and TRBJ2-4; no reliable D call. With 2 bases removed from V and 6 bases from J, the gap between germline ends came to 8 bases. Germline V gives CDR1 SGHTA, CDR2 FQGNSA. The CDR3 has 13 amino acids. The CDR3 coding sequence is TGTGCCAGCAGCTTATCCCCACCAAACATTCAGTACTTC. Its protein is CASSLSPPNIQYF.

This clone was observed a single time. The chain links TRBV7-9 to TRBJ2-7; no clear D. The CDR3 is 14 residues long. CDR1 and CDR2 (germline): SEHNR, FQNEAQ (reference sequence). V was pared by 5 bases and J by 1 base, with 12 bases between. Here the CDR3 reads CASSREDGSYEQYF. CDR3 sequence (DNA): TGTGCCAGCAGCCGAGAAGACGGGTCCTACGAGCAGTACTTC.